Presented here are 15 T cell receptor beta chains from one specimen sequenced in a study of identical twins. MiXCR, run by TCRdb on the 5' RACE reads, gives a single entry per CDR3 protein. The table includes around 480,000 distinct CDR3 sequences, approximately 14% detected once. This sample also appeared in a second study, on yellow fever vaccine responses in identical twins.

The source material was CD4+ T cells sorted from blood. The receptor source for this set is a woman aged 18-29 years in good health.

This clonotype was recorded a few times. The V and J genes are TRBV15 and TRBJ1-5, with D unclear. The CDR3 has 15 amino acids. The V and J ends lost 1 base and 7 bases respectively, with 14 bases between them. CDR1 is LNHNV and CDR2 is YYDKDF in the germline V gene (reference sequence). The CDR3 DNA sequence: TGTGCCACCAGCAGAGGCTCGCCCAGCAGCCAGCCCCAGCATTTT. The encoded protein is CATSRGSPSSQPQHF.

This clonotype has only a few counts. The CDR3 reads CASSEALRQNEQFF. The CDR3 DNA follows: TGTGCCAGCAGTGAAGCGCTTCGTCAGAATGAGCAGTTCTTC. The chain is built from TRBV2 and TRBJ2-1; D remains unclear. The CDR3 has 14 residues. Trimming stripped 0 bases from V and 7 bases from J, with 10 bases between. Germline CDR1 reads SNHLY; CDR2 reads FYNNEI.

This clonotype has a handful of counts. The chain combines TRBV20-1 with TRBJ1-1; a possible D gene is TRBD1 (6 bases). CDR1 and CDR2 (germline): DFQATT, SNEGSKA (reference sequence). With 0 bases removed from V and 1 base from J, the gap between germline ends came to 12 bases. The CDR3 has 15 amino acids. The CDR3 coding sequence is TGCAGTGCTAGAGATCTCCGGGGGGCGAACACTGAAGCTTTCTTT. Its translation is CSARDLRGANTEAFF.

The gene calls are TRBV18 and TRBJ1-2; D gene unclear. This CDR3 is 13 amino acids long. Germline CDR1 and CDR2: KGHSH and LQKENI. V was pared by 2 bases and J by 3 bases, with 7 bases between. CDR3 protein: CASSPETDYGYTF. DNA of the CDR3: TGTGCCAGCTCACCAGAAACAGACTATGGCTACACCTTC.

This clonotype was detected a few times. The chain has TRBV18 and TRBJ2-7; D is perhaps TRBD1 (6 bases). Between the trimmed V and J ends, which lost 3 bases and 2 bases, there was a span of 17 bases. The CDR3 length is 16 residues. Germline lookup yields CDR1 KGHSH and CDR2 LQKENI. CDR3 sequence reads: CASSPQGSQTTYEQYF. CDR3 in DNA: TGTGCCAGCTCACCGCAGGGGTCTCAAACTACCTACGAGCAGTACTTC.

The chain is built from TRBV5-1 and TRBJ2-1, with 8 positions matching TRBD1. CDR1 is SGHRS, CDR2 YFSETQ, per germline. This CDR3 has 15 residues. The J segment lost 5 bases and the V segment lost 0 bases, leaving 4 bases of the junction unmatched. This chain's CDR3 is CASSLAGDRNNEQFF. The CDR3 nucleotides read TGCGCCAGCAGCTTGGCGGGGGACAGGAACAATGAGCAGTTCTTC.

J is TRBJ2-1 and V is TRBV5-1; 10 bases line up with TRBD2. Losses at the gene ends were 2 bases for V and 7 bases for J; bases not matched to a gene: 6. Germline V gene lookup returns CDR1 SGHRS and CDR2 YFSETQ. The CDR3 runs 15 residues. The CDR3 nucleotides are TGCGCCAGCAGCTTAAGTAGCGGGAGGTTTAATGAGCAGTTCTTC. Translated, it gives CASSLSSGRFNEQFF.

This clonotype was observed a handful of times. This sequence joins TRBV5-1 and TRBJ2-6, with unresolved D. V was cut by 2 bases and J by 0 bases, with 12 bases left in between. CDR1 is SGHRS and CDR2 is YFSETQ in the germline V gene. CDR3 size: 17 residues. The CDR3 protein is CASSFDLADSGANVLTF. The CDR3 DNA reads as TGCGCCAGCAGCTTTGATCTGGCAGACTCTGGGGCCAACGTCCTGACTTTC.

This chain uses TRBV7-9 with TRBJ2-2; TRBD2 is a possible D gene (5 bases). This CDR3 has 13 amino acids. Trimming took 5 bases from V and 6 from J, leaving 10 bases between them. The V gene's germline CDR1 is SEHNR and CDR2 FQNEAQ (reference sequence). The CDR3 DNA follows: TGTGCCAGCAGCACTACCGGGGCCGGGGAGCTGTTTTTT. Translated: CASSTTGAGELFF.

The CDR3 region is CASGLVPGGNGYTF. The CDR3 region has the DNA TGTGCTAGTGGTTTGGTTCCCGGGGGCAATGGCTACACCTTC. V and J are TRBV12-5 and TRBJ1-2; a weak D match, TRBD1 (6 bases). Trimming left V 0 bases short and J 6 bases short, with 11 bases between. The length of the CDR3 is 14 residues. CDR1 and CDR2 (germline): LGHNT, FRNRAP.

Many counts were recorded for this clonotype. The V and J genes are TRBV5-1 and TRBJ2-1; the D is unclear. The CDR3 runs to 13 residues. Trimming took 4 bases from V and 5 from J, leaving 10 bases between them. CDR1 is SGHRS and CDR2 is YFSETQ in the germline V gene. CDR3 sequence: CASSQQLDNEQFF. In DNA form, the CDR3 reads TGCGCCAGCAGCCAACAGTTGGACAATGAGCAGTTCTTC.

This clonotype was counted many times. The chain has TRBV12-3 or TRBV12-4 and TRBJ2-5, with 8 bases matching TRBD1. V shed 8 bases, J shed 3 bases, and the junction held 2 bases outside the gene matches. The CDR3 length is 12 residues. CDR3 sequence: CASPDREETQYF. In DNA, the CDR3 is TGTGCCAGCCCGGACAGGGAAGAGACCCAGTACTTC.

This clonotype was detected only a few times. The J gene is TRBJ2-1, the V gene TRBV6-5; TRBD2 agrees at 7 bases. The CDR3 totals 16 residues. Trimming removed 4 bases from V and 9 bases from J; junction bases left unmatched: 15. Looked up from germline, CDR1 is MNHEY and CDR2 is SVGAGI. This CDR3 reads CASSFRPGLAAGEQFF. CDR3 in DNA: TGTGCCAGCAGTTTCCGACCAGGCCTAGCGGCGGGTGAGCAGTTCTTC.

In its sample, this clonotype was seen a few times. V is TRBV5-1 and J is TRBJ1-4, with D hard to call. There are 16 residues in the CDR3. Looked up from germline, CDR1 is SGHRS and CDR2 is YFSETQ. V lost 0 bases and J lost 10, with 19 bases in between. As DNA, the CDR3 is TGCGCCAGCAGCTTGGCCGGGGAAATGGCCCCCAGAAAACTGTTTTTT. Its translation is CASSLAGEMAPRKLFF.

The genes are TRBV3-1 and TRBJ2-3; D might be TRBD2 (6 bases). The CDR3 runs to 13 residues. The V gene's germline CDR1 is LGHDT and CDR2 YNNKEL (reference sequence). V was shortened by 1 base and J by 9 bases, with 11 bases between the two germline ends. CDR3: CASSQGDGGTQYF. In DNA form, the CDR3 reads TGTGCCAGCAGCCAAGGAGACGGGGGAACGCAGTATTTT.